In this sample, the clone carrying this TCR beta chain is medium-sized. Its antigen is as yet unknown. This entry comes from a study of neurological immune-mediated disorders. Findings and caveats of the study: One related-CDR3 cluster, identified by phylogenetic grouping, held the repertoires of 18 of 34 multiple sclerosis patients and was a possible signature. Levels of TCR clonal expansion peaked in HTLV-1-associated myelopathy and reached their lowest in multiple sclerosis, under those of healthy controls.

TCRdb re-called the 5' RACE reads with MiXCR, one entry per CDR3 protein. The sample has about 19,000 distinct CDR3 sequences, approximately 2.5% seen once. The germline gives CDR1 MDHEN, CDR2 SYDVKM. V lost 4 bases to trimming and J lost 8 bases, with 17 bases between them. This CDR3 contains 14 residues. Sequencing input: PBMCs. The chain carries TRBV28 and TRBJ1-2; D gene ambiguous. The clonotype comes from a woman younger than 30 with multiple sclerosis. Here the CDR3 reads CASSSNTRLLGYTF. The DNA of the CDR3 is TGTGCCAGCAGTTCCAACACACGTCTCTTGGGCTACACCTTC.